This is a list of T cell receptor beta chains from one sample in a study of control samples from healthy donors and cancer patients. Generated by immunoSEQ multiplex PCR, the TCRdb table keeps only in-frame clones and is missing some. This sample has tens of thousands of clones; roughly 84% occur once, and the top ten carry more than 5.5%. The sequenced sample was blood. All receptors come from a woman aged 45-59 years in good health. Each CDR3 is given with its conserved first and last residue. The D gene is left open where the match is weak. The size entry is marked missing in some rows and otherwise reads once, few, many or a size class.

j_call,d_call,clone_size,v_call,cdr3_aa,cdr3_nt
TRBJ1-2,NA,NA,TRBV5-4,CASSAREQGGYGYTF,TGTGCCAGCAGCGCGCGTGAACAGGGTGGCTATGGCTACACCTTC
TRBJ1-1,NA,NA,TRBV5-4,CASSLEGRVEAFF,TGTGCCAGCAGCTTGGAGGGGCGTGTTGAAGCTTTCTTT
TRBJ1-6,TRBD1,NA,TRBV5-1,CASSPGGASYNSPLHF,TGCGCCAGCAGTCCAGGGGGAGCCTCCTATAATTCACCCCTCCACTTT
TRBJ2-7,NA,NA,TRBV30,CAWTRGTAYEQYF,TGTGCCTGGACCCGGGGAACGGCCTACGAGCAGTACTTC
TRBJ2-3,NA,NA,TRBV9,CASSETTNRGLTDTQYF,TGTGCCAGCAGCGAAACTACCAACAGGGGACTCACAGATACGCAGTATTTT
TRBJ1-4,NA,NA,TRBV19,CASRAPEGPAGGEKLFF,TGTGCCAGTAGGGCCCCGGAGGGCCCGGCAGGAGGGGAAAAACTGTTTTTT
TRBJ2-7,TRBD1,NA,TRBV20-1,CSASGTGYEQYF,TGCAGTGCTAGTGGGACAGGCTACGAGCAGTACTTC
TRBJ1-4,NA,NA,TRBV6-5,CASSLGTTNEKLFF,TGTGCCAGCAGTTTGGGGACAACTAATGAAAAACTGTTTTTT
TRBJ1-3,NA,NA,TRBV9,CASSVGRGNTIYF,TGTGCCAGCAGCGTAGGACGAGGAAACACCATATATTTT
TRBJ1-1,NA,NA,TRBV6-5,CASSYRETMNTEAFF,TGTGCCAGCAGTTACAGGGAGACCATGAACACTGAAGCTTTCTTT
TRBJ1-5,TRBD1,NA,TRBV27,CASRSGQGTQHF,TGTGCCAGCAGATCAGGACAGGGGACCCAGCATTTT
TRBJ2-7,NA,NA,TRBV14,CASRPGIGQYF,TGTGCCAGCCGACCAGGGATAGGGCAGTACTTC
TRBJ2-3,NA,NA,TRBV2,CASSVEEADTQYF,TGTGCCAGCAGTGTCGAAGAAGCAGATACGCAGTATTTT
TRBJ2-5,NA,few,TRBV3-1/TRBV3-2,CASSQDGRKQETQYF,TGTGCCAGCAGCCAAGATGGGAGGAAGCAAGAGACCCAGTACTTC
TRBJ1-4,TRBD1,once,TRBV6-1,CASSEQGARTYSANEKLFF,TGTGCCAGCAGTGAGCAGGGGGCCCGTACCTACTCAGCTAATGAAAAACTGTTTTTT
TRBJ2-1,TRBD1,NA,TRBV19,CASSGDRDRGYNEQFF,TGTGCCAGTAGTGGGGACCGGGACAGGGGTTACAATGAGCAGTTCTTC
TRBJ1-1,NA,NA,TRBV10-3,CAITPVGGNTEAFF,TGTGCCATCACCCCGGTCGGCGGCAACACTGAAGCTTTCTTT
TRBJ2-1,NA,NA,TRBV5-1,CASSLERDGEQFF,TGCGCCAGCAGCTTGGAAAGGGACGGTGAGCAGTTCTTC
TRBJ1-3,NA,NA,TRBV6-6,CASRKVDTIYF,TGTGCCAGCAGGAAGGTGGACACCATATATTTT
TRBJ2-7,NA,NA,TRBV27,CASTMGLGYEQYF,TGTGCCAGCACTATGGGTCTTGGGTACGAGCAGTACTTC
TRBJ2-1,TRBD2,NA,TRBV2,CASSGLSGGKDNEQFF,TGTGCCAGCAGTGGTTTAAGCGGGGGAAAAGACAATGAGCAGTTCTTC
TRBJ2-7,NA,NA,TRBV21-1,CAGTRDRSYEQYF,TGTGCCGGGACTCGGGACCGCTCCTACGAGCAGTACTTC
TRBJ2-2,TRBD1,NA,TRBV10-3,CATRTGLNTGELFF,TGTGCCACGCGGACAGGGCTGAACACCGGGGAGCTGTTTTTT
TRBJ1-1,NA,NA,TRBV6-5,CASSYQSQGTNTEAFF,TGTGCCAGCAGTTACCAATCCCAGGGGACGAACACTGAAGCTTTCTTT
TRBJ2-7,NA,NA,TRBV30,CAWGRLYEQYF,TGTGCCTGGGGAAGGTTGTACGAGCAGTACTTC
TRBJ1-2,NA,once,TRBV5-1,CASSLALQGWGYTF,TGCGCCAGCAGCTTGGCATTACAGGGTTGGGGCTACACCTTC
TRBJ2-6,NA,once,TRBV12-5,CASGLVQSGANVLTF,TGTGCTAGTGGTTTGGTACAATCTGGGGCCAACGTCCTGACTTTC
TRBJ1-2,NA,NA,TRBV6-5,CASSYRGPAGYTF,TGTGCCAGCAGTTACAGAGGGCCTGCAGGCTACACCTTC
TRBJ1-1,NA,NA,TRBV5-1,CASSLRENTEAFF,TGCGCCAGCAGCTTGAGGGAGAACACTGAAGCTTTCTTT
TRBJ2-7,NA,NA,TRBV5-4,CASSLAGTNREQYF,TGTGCCAGCAGCTTAGCTGGGACGAACAGGGAGCAGTACTTC
TRBJ1-1,TRBD1,NA,TRBV6-5,CASSRDSEAFF,TGTGCCAGCAGTAGGGACAGTGAAGCTTTCTTT
TRBJ2-3,TRBD2,NA,TRBV2,CANSRGWGGTDTQYF,TGTGCCAACTCCCGTGGTTGGGGGGGTACAGATACGCAGTATTTT
TRBJ2-5,TRBD1,NA,TRBV4-1,CASSQDHRTGVRETQYF,TGCGCCAGCAGCCAAGATCATAGGACAGGGGTTCGAGAGACCCAGTACTTC
TRBJ2-3,TRBD1,NA,TRBV14,CASSQGTGLGTDTQYF,TGTGCCAGCAGCCAAGGGACAGGGTTGGGGACAGATACGCAGTATTTT
TRBJ1-1,NA,NA,TRBV3-1/TRBV3-2,CASANLNTEAFF,TGTGCCAGCGCCAATTTGAACACTGAAGCTTTCTTT
TRBJ1-1,NA,NA,TRBV5-1,CASSLSGHLNTEAFF,TGCGCCAGCAGCTTGTCCGGACATTTGAACACTGAAGCTTTCTTT
TRBJ2-3,TRBD2,once,TRBV5-1,CASSFLFLAGGPTDTQYF,TGCGCCAGCAGCTTCCTTTTCCTAGCGGGGGGGCCCACAGATACGCAGTATTTT
TRBJ1-1,TRBD1,NA,TRBV29-1,CSVERGQMNTEAFF,TGCAGCGTTGAAAGGGGACAGATGAACACTGAAGCTTTCTTT
TRBJ2-1,TRBD2,NA,TRBV6-5,CASSSRVGLAGDFF,TGTGCCAGCAGTTCCAGAGTAGGACTAGCGGGGGATTTCTTC
TRBJ1-2,TRBD1,NA,TRBV18,CASSPGQGYGYTF,TGTGCCAGCTCACCGGGACAGGGCTATGGCTACACCTTC
TRBJ2-7,TRBD2,NA,TRBV11-3,CASSPTGGGTYEQYF,TGTGCCAGCAGCCCAACCGGGGGGGGGACCTACGAGCAGTACTTC
TRBJ1-2,TRBD1,NA,TRBV24-1,CATSDWTGGVEGYTF,TGTGCCACCAGTGATTGGACAGGGGGCGTGGAAGGCTACACCTTC
TRBJ2-3,NA,NA,TRBV5-1,CASSLDKGADTQYF,TGCGCCAGCAGCTTAGATAAGGGGGCAGATACGCAGTATTTT
TRBJ2-1,NA,NA,TRBV7-9,CASSLIDYNEQFF,TGTGCCAGCAGCTTAATAGACTACAATGAGCAGTTCTTC
TRBJ2-3,TRBD2,NA,TRBV9,CASSVDQRGTDTQYF,TGTGCCAGCAGCGTAGACCAGCGGGGGACAGATACGCAGTATTTT
TRBJ1-2,NA,NA,TRBV2,CASSEAEESGGYTF,TGTGCCAGCAGTGAAGCTGAGGAGAGTGGTGGCTACACCTTC
TRBJ2-2,NA,NA,TRBV5-1,CASSLGGTGELFF,TGCGCCAGCAGCTTGGGGGGAACCGGGGAGCTGTTTTTT
TRBJ1-1,TRBD1,NA,TRBV6-5,CASSSPGTGDTEAFF,TGTGCCAGCAGTTCGCCCGGGACAGGGGACACTGAAGCTTTCTTT